Listed below are T cell receptor beta chains from one sample, sequenced in a study of siplizumab effects on memory and regulatory T cells. Clones were read by immunoSEQ multiplex PCR, and TCRdb kept only the in-frame ones, dropping some. The repertoire holds 65,000 to 70,000 clones, with around nine tenths as singletons. Sequencing input: Tregs sorted from blood. The receptors come from a human donor in good health. CDR3s include the opening cysteine and the closing phenylalanine or tryptophan. The D gene is left open where the match is weak. Only part of the rows carry a size: once, few, many, or a class if the clone is expanded.

d_call j_call clone_size v_call cdr3_aa cdr3_nt
TRBD2 TRBJ2-2 . TRBV7-2 CASSRSGRAGRWRTGELFF TGTGCCAGCAGCCGTAGCGGGAGGGCCGGGAGGTGGAGGACCGGGGAGCTGTTTTTT
. TRBJ1-2 . TRBV4-1 CASSQVGRTYGYTF TGCGCCAGCAGCCAAGTCGGCAGGACCTATGGCTACACCTTC
TRBD1 TRBJ2-1 few TRBV7-9 CASSLTGDNEQFF TGTGCCAGCAGCTTAACAGGGGACAATGAGCAGTTCTTC
TRBD1 TRBJ1-5 . TRBV6-6 CASRQGDQPQHF TGTGCCAGCAGACAGGGGGACCAGCCCCAGCATTTT
TRBD1 TRBJ1-2 . TRBV5-5 CASSAGQLNYGYTF TGTGCCAGCAGCGCGGGACAGCTCAACTATGGCTACACCTTC
TRBD1 TRBJ1-2 few TRBV13 CASRYPRGGVYGYTF TGTGCCAGCAGATACCCGCGAGGGGGCGTCTATGGCTACACCTTC
TRBD2 TRBJ2-1 . TRBV30 CAWSAGTSGKRFF TGTGCCTGGAGTGCCGGGACTAGCGGGAAGAGGTTCTTC
. TRBJ2-7 . TRBV7-3 CASSLSKDGEQYF TGTGCCAGCAGCTTATCCAAGGACGGCGAGCAGTACTTC
TRBD1 TRBJ1-1 . TRBV29-1 CSVFTGADTEAFF TGCAGCGTCTTCACAGGGGCCGACACTGAAGCTTTCTTT
. TRBJ1-1 . TRBV15 CATRYGGRLSTEAFF TGTGCCACCAGGTATGGGGGGCGCTTGAGCACTGAAGCTTTCTTT
. TRBJ1-2 . TRBV4-1 CASSQPARNRVSYGYTF TGCGCCAGCAGCCAACCGGCTCGGAACAGGGTTAGCTATGGCTACACCTTC
TRBD1 TRBJ1-2 . TRBV10-3 CAISGQGRSNYGYTF TGTGCCATCAGTGGACAGGGGCGCAGTAACTATGGCTACACCTTC
. TRBJ2-7 . TRBV2 CASSEDHYEQYF TGTGCCAGCAGTGAAGACCACTACGAGCAGTACTTC
. TRBJ2-1 . TRBV2 CASSEGEGDEQFF TGTGCCAGCAGTGAAGGTGAGGGCGACGAGCAGTTCTTC
. TRBJ1-1 few TRBV6-1 CASSEVGTAFF TGTGCCAGCAGTGAAGTGGGGACGGCTTTCTTT
. TRBJ1-1 . TRBV28 CASHGRATEAFF TGTGCCAGTCACGGCAGGGCCACTGAAGCTTTCTTT
TRBD1 TRBJ1-1 . TRBV11-3 CASSRPTGLVTEAFF TGTGCCAGCAGCCGCCCGACAGGGTTGGTCACTGAAGCTTTCTTT
. TRBJ2-7 . TRBV7-2 CASSPRLYEQYF TGTGCCAGCAGCCCGCGCCTCTACGAGCAGTACTTC
. TRBJ1-5 once TRBV2 CASSDPVLYSNQPQHF TGTGCCAGCAGTGACCCGGTTTTATATAGCAATCAGCCCCAGCATTTT
TRBD2 TRBJ2-1 once TRBV5-1 CASSPAGTSGTNEQFF TGCGCCAGCAGCCCTGCCGGGACTAGCGGGACAAATGAGCAGTTCTTC
. TRBJ1-4 . TRBV2 CASSDVLPGDFSEKLFF TGTGCCAGCAGTGATGTCTTACCGGGTGATTTTAGTGAAAAACTGTTTTTT
. TRBJ1-2 . TRBV30 CAWSGGLYGYTF TGTGCCTGGAGTGGCGGGCTCTATGGCTACACCTTC
TRBD1 TRBJ2-7 . TRBV6-1 CASRGQDLNSYEQYF TGTGCCAGCAGAGGACAGGATCTTAACTCCTACGAGCAGTACTTC
. TRBJ1-1 . TRBV5-1 CASSGQLNTEAFF TGCGCCAGCAGCGGACAGTTGAACACTGAAGCTTTCTTT
. TRBJ1-4 . TRBV5-1 CASSFSPATNEKLFF TGCGCCAGCAGCTTCTCTCCTGCAACTAATGAAAAACTGTTTTTT
TRBD1 TRBJ1-2 . TRBV4-1 CASSPRTGLAYGYTF TGCGCCAGCAGCCCTCGGACAGGGTTAGCCTATGGCTACACCTTC
TRBD1 TRBJ1-3 . TRBV7-9 CASPSQDRVNTIYF TGTGCCAGCCCCTCGCAGGACAGGGTGAACACCATATATTTT
TRBD2 TRBJ2-3 . TRBV15 CATSPGEGGRLKTQYF TGTGCCACCAGCCCTGGGGAGGGCGGGAGGCTGAAGACGCAGTATTTT
. TRBJ2-7 . TRBV29-1 CSVRPGFSYEQYF TGCAGCGTCCGTCCGGGATTTTCCTACGAGCAGTACTTC
TRBD2 TRBJ2-2 . TRBV5-6 CASSLVPLGLARTGELFF TGTGCCAGCAGCTTGGTCCCCCTCGGACTAGCGCGGACCGGGGAGCTGTTTTTT
TRBD1 TRBJ2-5 . TRBV18 CASSPLRGETQYF TGTGCCAGCTCACCACTCAGGGGGGAGACCCAGTACTTC
TRBD2 TRBJ2-2 . TRBV18 CASSPPTSGRVAGELFF TGTGCCAGCTCACCACCTACCAGCGGGAGGGTTGCCGGGGAGCTGTTTTTT
. TRBJ2-7 . TRBV9 CASSGGPKGGGEQYF TGTGCCAGCAGCGGGGGGCCCAAGGGGGGGGGCGAGCAGTACTTC
TRBD2 TRBJ2-1 . TRBV27 CASSLFGGREDEQFF TGTGCCAGCAGTTTGTTTGGCGGGAGGGAGGATGAGCAGTTCTTC
. TRBJ2-3 . TRBV21-1 CASSLRTLAGGPRTDTQYF TGTGCCAGCAGCCTCAGAACCCTAGCGGGAGGGCCAAGGACAGATACGCAGTATTTT
TRBD2 TRBJ2-5 . TRBV9 CASSVFPGLAGGPGETQYF TGTGCCAGCAGCGTTTTCCCGGGACTAGCGGGAGGGCCTGGAGAGACCCAGTACTTC
. TRBJ2-1 . TRBV7-9 CASSLDPQREQFF TGTGCCAGCAGCTTAGACCCGCAACGGGAGCAGTTCTTC